The next 26 T cell receptor beta chains were all read from a single sample in a study of blood T cells in healthy people across ages. Combining a sample-barcoded 5' primer with a J-beta primer mix, a second PCR ran for 7 to 11 cycles. TCRdb ran MiXCR on the 5' RACE reads and lists one entry per CDR3 protein. The data hold hundreds of thousands of distinct CDR3 sequences, with less than 40% observed a single time. The sample was blood. Receptor source: a woman at least 80 years old in good health.

This chain uses TRBV7-2 with TRBJ1-1, with a tentative D call TRBD1 (6 bases). The V gene lost 5 bases and the J gene lost 1 base, with 11 bases spanning the gap. The CDR3 loop spans 14 amino acids. CDR1 SGHTA and CDR2 FQGNSA come from the germline V gene. CDR3 residues: CASSPDSKNTEAFF. The CDR3, as DNA: TGTGCCAGCAGCCCGGACAGTAAGAACACTGAAGCTTTCTTT.

The rearrangement joins TRBV5-1 to TRBJ2-5; D is uncertain. This CDR3 is built from 13 residues. The V and J ends lost 4 bases and 5 bases respectively, with 12 bases between them. CDR1 SGHRS and CDR2 YFSETQ come from the germline V gene. The CDR3 sequence: CASSPSMGETQYF. The CDR3 nucleotides read TGCGCCAGCAGCCCAAGCATGGGGGAGACCCAGTACTTC.

This clonotype was seen more than once but under ten times. With a much larger clone just one base away, this may be a read error. CDR3 loop: CSARPETEIGQYF. The CDR3 nucleotides read TGCAGTGCTAGGCCGGAAACAGAAATCGGGCAGTACTTC. The rearrangement links TRBV20-1 to TRBJ2-5; D gene uncertain. The ends were cut back, 3 bases at V and 11 bases at J, with 19 bases in the middle. CDR3 size: 13 residues. Germline assignment: CDR1 DFQATT and CDR2 SNEGSKA (reference sequence).

The V gene is TRBV7-9, the J gene TRBJ2-7; 12 nucleotides line up with TRBD1. V shed 2 bases and J 5 bases; nucleotides not matched to a gene: 4. Per germline, CDR1 SEHNR and CDR2 FQNEAQ (reference sequence). The CDR3 loop spans 15 amino acids. The CDR3 spells CASSLKGTGGDEQYF. DNA of the CDR3: TGTGCCAGCAGCTTAAAGGGGACAGGGGGCGACGAGCAGTACTTC.

This clonotype was counted many times. The chain links TRBV18 to TRBJ2-7; D remains ambiguous. The CDR3 loop spans 14 amino acids. Germline loops: CDR1 KGHSH, CDR2 LQKENI. Trimming took 3 bases from V and 0 from J, leaving 9 bases between them. The CDR3 spells CASSPRHSSYEQYF. For the CDR3, the DNA is TGTGCCAGCTCACCGAGACACAGCTCCTACGAGCAGTACTTC.

This clonotype has ten or more counts. The gene calls are TRBV7-2 and TRBJ2-7; 8 nucleotides line up with TRBD1. Trimming removed 5 bases from V and 2 bases from J; junction bases left unmatched: 11. Per germline, CDR1 SGHTA and CDR2 FQGNSA. The CDR3 is 16 residues long. CDR3 sequence: CASSPTTWTGPYEQYF. For the CDR3, the DNA is TGTGCCAGCAGCCCGACAACTTGGACAGGGCCCTACGAGCAGTACTTC.

This clonotype was detected many times. The CDR3 bases are TGTGCCAGCAGTGGCCCCGGGGCTGCTCGGGAGCAGTACTTC. It yields the protein CASSGPGAAREQYF. This chain uses TRBV6-1 with TRBJ2-7; D possibly matches TRBD1 or TRBD2 (5 bases each). Trimming took off 4 bases at V and 7 bases at J, with 17 bases between the two ends. The germline V gene encodes CDR1 MNHNS and CDR2 SASEGT. The CDR3 is 14 residues long.

There are many counts of this clonotype. The CDR3 sequence is CASSVASTSGGLGKYNEQFF. Here the CDR3 DNA reads TGTGCCAGCAGCGTAGCCTCGACTAGCGGGGGGTTAGGGAAATACAATGAGCAGTTCTTC. J is TRBJ2-1 and V is TRBV9; 13 bases are a match to TRBD2. Losses at the gene ends were 0 bases for V and 4 bases for J; bases not matched to a gene: 13. This CDR3 region has 20 residues. Per the germline V gene, CDR1 is SGDLS and CDR2 is YYNGEE.

V is TRBV27 and J is TRBJ2-2; possible D gene TRBD1, 6 bases. Looked up from germline, CDR1 is MNHEY and CDR2 is SMNVEV (reference sequence). Trimming pared 2 bases from V and 4 bases from J, leaving 8 bases between. This CDR3 has 14 amino acids. CDR3 protein: CASSLGDTTGELFF. The CDR3 region has the DNA TGTGCCAGCAGTTTAGGGGACACCACCGGGGAGCTGTTTTTT.

This chain joins TRBV30 and TRBJ2-3; the match to TRBD1 covers 12 bases. Germline CDR1 is GTSNPN and CDR2 is SVGIG (reference sequence). The V segment lost 5 bases and the J segment 2 bases; nucleotides outside the gene matches: 2. CDR3 size: 14 residues. CDR3 region: CAWGTGGPTDTQYF. CDR3 in DNA: TGTGCCTGGGGGACAGGGGGCCCCACAGATACGCAGTATTTT. The full variable domain, rest sourced from reference TRBV30 and TRBJ2-3, is SQTIHQWPATLVQPVGSPLSLECTVEGTSNPNLYWYRQAAGRGLQLLFYSVGIGQISSEVPQNLSASRPQDRQFILSSKKLLLSDSGFYLCAWGTGGPTDTQYFGPGTRLTVL.

This clonotype was seen only a few times. This may come from a read error, since a much larger clone is one base off. This chain uses TRBV20-1 with TRBJ2-7, with 10 nucleotides matching TRBD2. CDR1 is DFQATT and CDR2 is SNEGSKA in the germline V gene (reference sequence). The CDR3 is 15 residues long. V trimming: 5 bases; J trimming: 0 bases; junction bases outside the gene matches: 7. The CDR3: CSAGRSSGGSYEQYF. Written as DNA, the CDR3 is TGCAGTGCTGGAAGGTCTAGCGGGGGCTCCTACGAGCAGTACTTC.

This clonotype has ten or more counts. The chain carries TRBV7-2 and TRBJ2-3, with D perhaps matching TRBD1 or TRBD2 (6 bases each). V shed 3 bases and J shed 6 bases, with 16 bases lying between them. Germline loops: CDR1 SGHTA, CDR2 FQGNSA. The CDR3 consists of 15 residues. CDR3 sequence (DNA): TGTGCCAGCAGCTTCCCGTCGGGGGCTAGCGATACGCAGTATTTT. This gives the protein CASSFPSGASDTQYF.

V usage is TRBV5-1 and J usage is TRBJ2-5; the D is unclear. V lost 0 bases to trimming and J lost 11 bases, with 20 bases between them. The CDR3 covers 15 residues. Germline V lookup: CDR1 SGHRS, CDR2 YFSETQ. The CDR3, as DNA: TGCGCCAGCAGCTTGGTTGCTGGAGTCAGGATGGGGCAGTACTTC. Its translation is CASSLVAGVRMGQYF.

In its sample, this clonotype was seen many times. This chain joins TRBV3-1 and TRBJ2-3, with D unresolved. Trimming took 1 base from V and 1 from J, leaving 9 bases between them. Germline V gene data show CDR1 as LGHDT and CDR2 as YNNKEL (reference sequence). The CDR3 runs to 15 residues. CDR3 nucleotides: TGTGCCAGCAGCCAAGCCCGAGTAGGCACAGATACGCAGTATTTT. This codes for CASSQARVGTDTQYF.

This clonotype has at least ten counts. The chain carries TRBV7-9 and TRBJ2-1; 9 nucleotides match TRBD1. This CDR3 region has 16 residues. The J segment lost 7 bases and the V segment lost 3 bases, leaving 10 bases of the junction unmatched. The germline CDR1 and CDR2 sequences are SEHNR and FQNEAQ (reference sequence). CDR3 protein: CASSFYGTGNRNEQFF. The CDR3 DNA reads as TGTGCCAGCAGCTTTTACGGGACAGGGAATAGGAATGAGCAGTTCTTC.

A word on this clonotype: This may stem from a read error, because a much larger clone lies one nucleotide away. The missing conserved phenylalanine or tryptophan at the end of this CDR3 makes a read error likely. This rearrangement joins TRBV12-3 or TRBV12-4 to TRBJ2-2; TRBD2 matches at 7 bases. Trimming removed 2 bases from V and 2 bases from J; junction bases left unmatched: 2. The CDR3 extends over 15 amino acids. The CDR3 is CASSLTAGNTGELFL. CDR3 nucleotide sequence: TGTGCCAGCAGTTTAACAGCGGGAAACACCGGGGAGCTGTTTTTG.

This rearrangement joins TRBV20-1 to TRBJ1-4; D call uncertain. The CDR3 runs 13 residues. Per germline, CDR1 DFQATT and CDR2 SNEGSKA (reference sequence). Trimming removed 5 bases at V and 1 base at J, with 8 bases between. The CDR3 is CSAPTVTNEKLFF. The CDR3 bases are TGCAGTGCTCCGACGGTAACTAATGAAAAACTGTTTTTT.

This clonotype showed up just a few times. V gene TRBV5-5 combines with J gene TRBJ1-5, with D uncertain. V was cut by 4 bases and J by 0 bases, with 11 bases left in between. CDR3 size: 15 residues. CDR1 and CDR2 from the germline V gene are SGHKS and YYEKEE (reference sequence). The CDR3 nucleotides read TGTGCCAGCAGCCCGGGAGGTAATAGCAATCAGCCCCAGCATTTT. Translating it yields CASSPGGNSNQPQHF.

This clonotype was seen at least ten times. This chain joins TRBV5-1 and TRBJ2-1, with 8 bases lining up with TRBD2. The CDR3 totals 16 residues. Germline CDR1 reads SGHRS; CDR2 reads YFSETQ. V lost 4 bases to trimming and J lost 4 bases; unmatched junction nucleotides: 10. This CDR3 reads CASSPGGSAGYNEQFF. The CDR3, as DNA: TGCGCCAGCAGCCCGGGGGGGTCAGCGGGGTACAATGAGCAGTTCTTC.

This clonotype has ten or more counts. The chain links TRBV18 to TRBJ2-4; the D is unclear. The CDR3 length is 17 residues. Trimming pared 3 bases from V and 0 bases from J, leaving 15 bases between. Germline CDR1 KGHSH, CDR2 LQKENI. CDR3: CASSPPSRSGAKNIQYF. As DNA, the CDR3 is TGTGCCAGCTCACCCCCGTCCAGGTCGGGAGCCAAAAACATTCAGTACTTC.

This clonotype was picked up a small number of times. This chain connects TRBV6-1 to TRBJ1-5; D remains ambiguous. Germline V CDR1 and CDR2: MNHNS, SASEGT. V dropped 3 bases and J dropped 5 bases, with 8 bases sitting between them. The CDR3 length is 13 residues. The CDR3 reads CASSDRGHQPQHF. DNA of the CDR3: TGTGCCAGCAGTGACCGAGGTCATCAGCCCCAGCATTTT.

This clonotype was detected many times. The rearrangement uses TRBV6-6 and TRBJ2-7, with 10 bases matching TRBD1. In germline, CDR1 is MNHNY, CDR2 SVGAGI (reference sequence). V was pared by 5 bases and J by 2 bases, with 6 bases of the junction left unmatched. There are 15 residues in the CDR3. The CDR3 coding sequence is TGTGCCAGCAGTCGACTTGGGACAGGGGCCTACGAGCAGTACTTC. Its protein product is CASSRLGTGAYEQYF.

The chain employs TRBV20-1 and TRBJ2-3; no clear D gene. With 2 bases removed from V and 4 bases from J, the gap between germline ends came to 7 bases. The CDR3 extends over 12 amino acids. The germline gives CDR1 DFQATT, CDR2 SNEGSKA (reference sequence). CDR3 amino acids: CSARSFADTQYF. Written as DNA, the CDR3 is TGCAGTGCTAGATCCTTCGCAGATACGCAGTATTTT.

The sample holds one count of this clonotype. The chain carries TRBV3-1 and TRBJ2-3, with 10 nucleotides matching TRBD2. Germline assignment: CDR1 LGHDT and CDR2 YNNKEL (reference sequence). V was pared by 5 bases and J by 4 bases, with 9 bases of the junction left unmatched. The CDR3 runs to 16 residues. The chain's CDR3 is CASSLRERGGADTQYF. The CDR3 region has the DNA TGTGCCAGCAGCTTAAGGGAGCGGGGGGGCGCAGATACGCAGTATTTT.

V usage is TRBV2 and J usage is TRBJ2-7; D may be TRBD1 (5 bases). The CDR3 has 14 amino acids. With 4 bases removed from V and 3 bases from J, the gap between germline ends came to 13 bases. Germline-derived CDR1 and CDR2 are SNHLY and FYNNEI. The CDR3 nucleotides are TGTGCCAGCAGTGTTACCAGGGTCGACTACGAGCAGTACTTC. Encoded protein: CASSVTRVDYEQYF.

This clonotype has only a few counts. This chain joins TRBV20-1 and TRBJ2-5; possibly TRBD1 for D (6 bases). The length of the CDR3 is 10 residues. Trimming pared 8 bases from V and 11 bases from J, leaving 15 bases between. CDR1 and CDR2 from the germline V gene are DFQATT and SNEGSKA (reference sequence). The CDR3 sequence is CSQGIDEQYF. The CDR3 nucleotides are TGCAGTCAGGGGATCGATGAGCAGTACTTC.